This T cell receptor (beta chain) was captured by sequencing in a study of cytomegalovirus exposure and HLA in healthy donors. Trimming took 0 bases from V and 6 from J, leaving 11 bases between them. Germline V gene lookup returns CDR1 MNHEY and CDR2 SVGAGI. The CDR3 covers 15 residues. Both 60 Vbeta primers and 13 Jbeta primers went into the PCR. Method: immunoSEQ multiplex PCR; TCRdb's copy keeps in-frame clones and lacks some. The sample shows 110,000 to 150,000 clones, over 55% of them seen only once. Material: PBMCs. The V call is TRBV6-5, the J call TRBJ2-2; D gene uncertain. The receptor's source is a man aged 40-49 years in good health and CMV-seronegative. CDR3 region: CASSYSPGSAGELFF. The DNA of the CDR3 is TGTGCCAGCAGTTACTCACCAGGTTCCGCCGGGGAGCTGTTTTTT.